The source of this T cell receptor beta chain is a study of blood T cell repertoires in COVID-19. Germline V gene lookup returns CDR1 MDHEN and CDR2 SYDVKM. The CDR3 covers 15 residues. Trimming cost V 2 bases and J 2 bases, with 12 bases left between them. Original handling: Using reference gene primer amplification, nucleated cell counts were estimated. Profiled with immunoSEQ multiplex PCR; TCRdb holds only in-frame clones, not every one. The V and J calls and clone size were taken over from that table, and D and trimming were inferred from the DNA. The top ten hold approximately 30% of the sample, which has tens of thousands of clones, about 84% seen once.

The rearrangement uses TRBV28 and TRBJ1-2, with a weak D call TRBD1 (5 bases). The TCR originated in a human donor with active COVID-19. The donor label of this sample is uncertain. The sample taken for sequencing was peripheral blood. The CDR3 loop reads CASSLPTGENYGYTF. As DNA, the CDR3 is TGTGCCAGCAGTTTACCCACGGGGGAGAACTATGGCTACACCTTC.